A single T cell receptor (beta chain) is shown here with its context. The target antigen is unknown. This entry comes from a study of long-term antiretroviral therapy in people with HIV. Whole-study results and caveats: Pre-ART clonal expansion yielded clones that dominated the repertoire at all time points. Spans of CDR3 length were tighter for HIV repertoires than for controls. Increased diversity was seen after ART, yet it remained lower than in transplant donor controls.

The CDR3 contains 13 residues. Germline V gives CDR1 SGHVS, CDR2 FNYEAQ. The germline V and J ends were trimmed by 5 bases and 2 bases, with 8 bases remaining between them. Sequencing relied on immunoSEQ assay v3.0, run at survey level. The assay was immunoSEQ multiplex PCR, and TCRdb's table has in-frame clones only and misses some. The sample records about 25,000 clones, about four fifths being singletons. The source material was unsorted PBMCs, sampled 3 years after starting antiretroviral therapy. The chain recombines TRBV7-6 with TRBJ2-3; D remains unclear. The clonotype was recovered from a man younger than 30 with HIV. DNA for the CDR3: TGTGCCAGCAGCACTCTGGACACAGATACGCAGTATTTT. Its protein is CASSTLDTDTQYF.